Listed below are T cell receptor beta chains from one sample, sequenced in a study of T-cell memory formation after mild COVID-19. MiXCR was run by TCRdb on the 5' RACE reads, yielding one entry per CDR3 protein. The table lists hundreds of thousands of distinct CDR3 sequences, 15% to 20% of them singletons. The specimen was PBMCs or a T cell subset sorted from them (not recorded which). The receptors derive from a young man who had mild COVID-19 (a few samples of this study predate the infection). Cell type and time point are not known. Each CDR3 is given with its conserved first and last residue. The order of the fields is V gene, clone size, D gene, J gene, CDR3 DNA, CDR3 protein. The D gene is left open where the match is weak. The size field is filled for only some rows; it gives once, few, many or a size class.

V: TRBV4-2
size: NA
D: NA
J: TRBJ1-3
DNA: TGTGCCAGCAGCCAAGATCGGGCTAGGGTTGACACCATATATTTT
CDR3: CASSQDRARVDTIYF

V: TRBV4-2
size: few
D: TRBD2
J: TRBJ2-1
DNA: TGTGCCAGCAGCCAAGATTTACCGGGACTAGCGGGGGTATATGAGCAGTTCTTC
CDR3: CASSQDLPGLAGVYEQFF

V: TRBV10-3
size: NA
D: TRBD1
J: TRBJ1-5
DNA: TGTGCCACCCGACAGGGGGTTTATCAGCCCCAGCATTTT
CDR3: CATRQGVYQPQHF

V: TRBV10-3
size: NA
D: NA
J: TRBJ1-2
DNA: TGTGCCATCAGGCACAGGGACGGCTATGGCTACACCTTC
CDR3: CAIRHRDGYGYTF

V: TRBV7-9
size: few
D: NA
J: TRBJ2-3
DNA: TGTGCCAGCAGCTTAGGGGGCCGGAGAGATACGCAGTATTTT
CDR3: CASSLGGRRDTQYF

V: TRBV18
size: NA
D: NA
J: TRBJ1-1
DNA: TGTGCCAGCTCACCTGCGGAGGGGAAGGCTGAAGCTTTCTTT
CDR3: CASSPAEGKAEAFF

V: TRBV9
size: NA
D: NA
J: TRBJ2-3
DNA: TGTGCCAGCAGCCAGGCCAGGGGGGCCGTACGGACAGATACGCAGTATTTT
CDR3: CASSQARGAVRTDTQYF

V: TRBV6-1
size: NA
D: TRBD2
J: TRBJ2-1
DNA: TGTGCCAGCAGTCCCAGCGGGGTAGGTCTCAATGAGCAGTTCTTC
CDR3: CASSPSGVGLNEQFF

V: TRBV5-1
size: NA
D: NA
J: TRBJ1-1
DNA: TGCGCCAGCAGCACCCCGGGGGGGAACACTGAAGCTTTCTTT
CDR3: CASSTPGGNTEAFF

V: TRBV12-3/TRBV12-4
size: NA
D: NA
J: TRBJ1-2
DNA: TGTGCCAGCAGTTTTCGTAGTACCTATGGCTACACCTTC
CDR3: CASSFRSTYGYTF

V: TRBV7-2
size: few
D: NA
J: TRBJ2-5
DNA: TGTGCCAGCAGCTTAGAACCCGGACAGTACTCGCAAGAGACCCAGTACTTC
CDR3: CASSLEPGQYSQETQYF

V: TRBV12-3/TRBV12-4
size: few
D: NA
J: TRBJ2-3
DNA: TGTGCCAGCAGCCCGGATCTTACGATCACAGATACGCAGTATTTT
CDR3: CASSPDLTITDTQYF

V: TRBV7-9
size: few
D: TRBD2
J: TRBJ2-3
DNA: TGTGCCAGCAGCCTCCTCGGGACTAGCATACATACGCAGTATTTT
CDR3: CASSLLGTSIHTQYF

V: TRBV5-1
size: NA
D: NA
J: TRBJ1-1
DNA: TGCGCCAGCAGCTTCGAAGGGGCACACACTGAAGCTTTCTTT
CDR3: CASSFEGAHTEAFF

V: TRBV29-1
size: few
D: NA
J: TRBJ2-2
DNA: TGCAGCGCCGAAACCACGAACACCGGGGAGCTGTTTTTT
CDR3: CSAETTNTGELFF

V: TRBV12-3/TRBV12-4
size: few
D: TRBD1
J: TRBJ2-3
DNA: TGTGCCAGCAGTCGCGGGCTGACAGGGGGCTCCTCCACAGATACGCAGTATTTT
CDR3: CASSRGLTGGSSTDTQYF

V: TRBV7-2
size: NA
D: NA
J: TRBJ1-1
DNA: TGTGCCAGCAGCTTAAAGCAGGCCCAGAGGGCTTTCTTT
CDR3: CASSLKQAQRAFF